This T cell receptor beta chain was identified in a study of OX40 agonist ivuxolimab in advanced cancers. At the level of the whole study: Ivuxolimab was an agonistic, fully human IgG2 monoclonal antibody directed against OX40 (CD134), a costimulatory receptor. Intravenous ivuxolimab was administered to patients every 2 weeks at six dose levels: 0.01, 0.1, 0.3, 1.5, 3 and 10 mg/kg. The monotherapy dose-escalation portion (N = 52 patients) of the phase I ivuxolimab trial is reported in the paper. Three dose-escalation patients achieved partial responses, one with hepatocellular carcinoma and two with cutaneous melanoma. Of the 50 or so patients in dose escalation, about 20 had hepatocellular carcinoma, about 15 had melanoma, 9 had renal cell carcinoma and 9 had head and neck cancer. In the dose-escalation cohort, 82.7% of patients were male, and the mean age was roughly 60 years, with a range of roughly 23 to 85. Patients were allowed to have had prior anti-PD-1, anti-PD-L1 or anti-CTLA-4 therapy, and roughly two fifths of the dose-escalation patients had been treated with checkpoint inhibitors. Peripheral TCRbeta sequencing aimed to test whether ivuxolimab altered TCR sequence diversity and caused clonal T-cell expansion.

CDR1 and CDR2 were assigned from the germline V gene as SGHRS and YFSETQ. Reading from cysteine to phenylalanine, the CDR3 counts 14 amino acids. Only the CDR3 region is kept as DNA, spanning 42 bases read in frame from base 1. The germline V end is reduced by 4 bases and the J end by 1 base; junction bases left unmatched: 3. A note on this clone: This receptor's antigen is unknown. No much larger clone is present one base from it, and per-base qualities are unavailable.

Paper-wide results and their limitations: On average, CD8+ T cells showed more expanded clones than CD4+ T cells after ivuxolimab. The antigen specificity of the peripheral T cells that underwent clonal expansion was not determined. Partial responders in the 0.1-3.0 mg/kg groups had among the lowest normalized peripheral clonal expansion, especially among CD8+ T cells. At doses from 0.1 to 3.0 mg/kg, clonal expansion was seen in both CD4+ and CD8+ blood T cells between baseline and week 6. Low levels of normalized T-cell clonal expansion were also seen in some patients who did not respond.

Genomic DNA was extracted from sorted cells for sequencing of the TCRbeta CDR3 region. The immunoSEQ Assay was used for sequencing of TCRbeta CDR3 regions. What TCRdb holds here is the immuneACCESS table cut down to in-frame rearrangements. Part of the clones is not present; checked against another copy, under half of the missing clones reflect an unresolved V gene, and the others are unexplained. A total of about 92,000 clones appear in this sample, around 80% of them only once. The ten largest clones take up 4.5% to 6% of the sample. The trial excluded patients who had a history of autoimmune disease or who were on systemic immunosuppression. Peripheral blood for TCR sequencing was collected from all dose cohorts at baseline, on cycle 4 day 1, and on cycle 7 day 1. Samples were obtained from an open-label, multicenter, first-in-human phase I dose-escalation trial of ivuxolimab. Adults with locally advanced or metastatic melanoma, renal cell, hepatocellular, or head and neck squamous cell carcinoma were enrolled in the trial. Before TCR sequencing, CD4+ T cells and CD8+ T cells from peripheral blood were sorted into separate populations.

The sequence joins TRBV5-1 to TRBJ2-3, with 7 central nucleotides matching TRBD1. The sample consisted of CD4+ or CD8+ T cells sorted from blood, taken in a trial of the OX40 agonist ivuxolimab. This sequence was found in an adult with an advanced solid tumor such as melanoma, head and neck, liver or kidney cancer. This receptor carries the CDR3 CASSPGTGTDTQYF. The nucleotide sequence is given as TGCGCCAGCAGCCCCGGGACAGGCACAGATACGCAGTATTTT.